This TCR beta chain is drawn from a study of blood T cells in healthy people across ages (dated by TCRdb to the mid-2010s). With respect to the entire study: In model experiments, template switching captured about one uniquely barcoded TCR beta cDNA molecule for every two T cells. To track age-related changes in TCR beta repertoire diversity, the study relied on deep sequencing normalized with unique cDNA molecular identifiers. To avoid experimental bias, donors of different ages were spread randomly across the sequencing lanes. Two additional independent replicas of 1 million unique cDNA reads from the same blood draw were analyzed for two donors (one aged 18 to 29 and one aged 80 or older). The donors were divided into four age groups: young (average about 16 years), middle-aged (roughly 40), aged (62) and long-lived (82). The research as a whole found: Bulk unsorted PBMC profiling prevented conclusive comparison of naive and antigen-experienced compartments. Compared with the aged group, the long-lived group had more naive CD4+ T cells, fewer expanded clones and increased TCR diversity, suggesting age selection. Observed TCR beta diversity per million T cells fell roughly linearly with age, and a significant reduction was already apparent by age around 40. There was a strong correlation between observed TCR beta diversity and the percentage of naive T cells measured by flow cytometry. Estimates of total diversity based on one million sequenced T cells were considered lower bounds and underestimates. Because donor CMV infection status was unknown, age-related changes in expanded clonotypes were potentially confounded.

The roughly 37 donors, aged 6 to 90 years, were systemically healthy Caucasian individuals from Russia. Around 9.7 milliliters of peripheral blood were collected from each donor into EDTA-treated Vacutainer tubes. Ficoll-Paque density-gradient centrifugation was used to isolate PBMCs, with at least 6.5 million per sample. Trizol reagent was used to extract total RNA from the PBMCs, yielding at least 5 micrograms per sample. For every donor, flow cytometry on a PBMC aliquot measured the percentage of naive CD45RAhigh/CD27high T cells. The library was generated by 5' RACE. TCRdb names Illumina HiSeq 2500 as the instrument used. A second PCR of about 7 to 12 cycles was run with a J-beta primer mix and a sample-barcoded 5' primer. A template-switch 5' adaptor carrying 12 random nucleotides introduced a unique molecular identifier onto each TCR beta cDNA molecule. Each sample yielded at least 3 million CDR3-containing paired-end reads. All of the RNA was converted into first-strand cDNA using the Mint cDNA synthesis kit, with a TRBC-specific oligonucleotide serving as the primer. Following uracil-DNA glycosylase treatment, a first 18-cycle PCR with universal primers M1SS and BC2_uni_R was performed on all cDNA. The original pipeline was this. Each sample was normalized by randomly selecting 1 million high-quality reads, each carrying a distinct molecular identifier. Instead of being binned into consensus sequences, reads with shared molecular identifiers were discarded. MiTCR, set to a Q25 quality threshold and the strictest error-elimination algorithm, was used for CDR3 identification, clonotype clustering and error correction. A nonparametric unseen species model using Euler transformation provided a lower-bound estimate of total TCR beta diversity. In TCRdb, the public reads were trimmed at Q25 with fastp and aligned with MiXCR, with productive beta chains retained. All rows with the same CDR3 protein become a single entry with the most common DNA and genes. Here the V and J calls rest on TCRdb's processing, not on the authors' analysis. The sample records approximately 800,000 distinct CDR3 sequences, around three fifths of which are singletons. Roughly 24% of the sample comes from the top ten.

The CDR3 covers 13 residues, taking in both the cysteine and the phenylalanine. The kept DNA is CDR3 alone, 39 bases in frame from the first base. V is shortened by 3 bases, J by 6 bases, and the region joining them spans 11 bases. The germline V gene specifies SNHLY as CDR1 and FYNNEI as CDR2. Points on this clonotype: What antigen it recognizes has not been identified. One base away there is no much larger clone; base qualities are not given.

In this chain, TRBV2 is recombined with TRBJ1-2; tentative D gene TRBD1, with 5 bases matching. The specimen was blood. The clonotype was recovered from a man aged 40-49 years in good health. CDR3 protein: CASSDAGRDGYTF. The nucleotides are TGTGCCAGCAGTGATGCAGGGAGGGATGGCTACACCTTC.